In its sample, the clone carrying this T cell receptor (beta chain) was seen once. Assay: immunoSEQ multiplex PCR; the TCRdb copy retains only in-frame clones and omits some. Of over 350,000 clones listed, 95% are singletons. This sample stems from a study of shared T cell receptors in the human thymus. The sequence was obtained from a human donor. Sequenced: thymocytes.

This CDR3 reads CASSTAVPYRVTPYEQYF. In DNA, the CDR3 is TGTGCCAGCAGCACCGCCGTCCCGTACAGGGTTACCCCCTACGAGCAGTACTTC. The rearrangement uses TRBV5-6 and TRBJ2-7; TRBD1 is a possible D gene (6 bases). This CDR3 is 18 amino acids long. The V end lost 4 bases, the J end lost 2 bases, and 25 bases lay between the germline ends. Germline V gene sequence: CDR1 SGHDT, CDR2 YYEEEE.